The clone carrying this TCR beta chain was recorded at least ten times. The observed sequence ends 3 residues before the CDR3 terminus, with the missing tail filled in from the germline J gene. The data stem from a study of T cell clonality in common variable immunodeficiency. Caucasian heritage predominated among both patients and controls. CDR1 and CDR2 (germline): SGHRS, YFSETQ. This CDR3 is built from 15 residues. With 1 base removed from V and 3 bases from J, the gap between germline ends came to 14 bases. Here immunoSEQ multiplex PCR was the method, and the copy in TCRdb shows in-frame clones only, minus some. This sample carries approximately 45,000 clones, none of them present only once.

The chain combines TRBV5-1 with TRBJ2-7; D uncertain. Sequences were obtained from peripheral blood mononuclear cells. The source is a person aged 18 to 70 in good health. Partial CDR3 DNA: TGCGCCAGCAGCTTGAGGGCGAATCTTAACTACGAG. Translating it yields CASSLRANLNYE. The whole CDR3 protein reads CASSLRANLNYEQYF.